The clone carrying this TCR beta chain was seen at least ten times. The sample is drawn from a study of Graves' ophthalmopathy and Graves' hyperthyroidism. CDR3 regions of TCR beta were amplified from RNA transcripts. The workflow started with a first-round RT-PCR run with HTBI primers and then moved on to a second-round multiplex PCR. Using its own MiXCR run on the multiplex PCR reads, TCRdb lists one record per CDR3 protein. This table holds about 620,000 distinct CDR3 sequences, roughly 20% found once. No ophthalmopathy within 18 months of follow-up signified stable hyperthyroidism. Thyroid ultrasound, orbital computed tomography, TRAb, serum thyroxine and clinical symptoms formed the basis of diagnosis. This receptor was taken from a woman under 30 with stable Graves' hyperthyroidism. Some clones in this sample may be carry-over from other donors' samples. The sample comprised peripheral blood.

The CDR3: CSASPSPETQYF. CDR3 coding DNA: TGCAGTGCTAGCCCTAGCCCAGAGACCCAGTACTTC. V and J are TRBV20-1 and TRBJ2-5, with D maybe TRBD2 (5 bases). The CDR3 contains 12 residues. V lost 3 bases, J lost 4 bases, and 9 bases lay in between. Germline values: CDR1 DFQATT, CDR2 SNEGSKA (reference sequence).